These 25 T cell receptor beta chains share one sample of origin, sequenced in a study of radiation and T cells in renal cell carcinoma. As for time point: blood 4 weeks post-SBRT, at nephrectomy. The treatment denotes: 15 Gy SBRT to primary tumor, nephrectomy 4 weeks later. Generated by immunoSEQ multiplex PCR, the TCRdb table keeps only in-frame clones and is missing some. The sample carries about 170,000 clones, around 89% recorded once. Sequencing was performed on blood, taken from a patient whose treatment included radiotherapy and nephrectomy. Receptors were obtained from a woman in her fifties or sixties with renal cell carcinoma.

The chain has TRBV4-1 and TRBJ2-4; 10 positions agree with TRBD1. Per germline, CDR1 MGHRA and CDR2 YSYEKL. The CDR3 has 14 residues. V shed 3 bases and J 13 bases; nucleotides not matched to a gene: 9. This CDR3 reads CASSHLVRDRGQYF. In DNA, the CDR3 is TGCGCCAGCAGCCACCTCGTACGGGACAGGGGACAGTACTTC.

This chain joins TRBV7-2 and TRBJ1-5; possible D gene TRBD1, 5 bases. This CDR3 comprises 17 residues. The V and J ends lost 3 bases and 0 bases respectively, with 15 bases between them. Germline V lookup: CDR1 SGHTA, CDR2 FQGNSA. CDR3 residues: CASSFLGPPYSNQPQHF. CDR3 nucleotide sequence: TGTGCCAGCAGCTTCCTGGGGCCCCCTTATAGCAATCAGCCCCAGCATTTT.

V is TRBV19 and J is TRBJ2-7, with 8 bases fitting TRBD2. The CDR3 totals 15 residues. CDR1 LNHDA and CDR2 SQIVND come from the germline V gene (reference sequence). V was pared by 7 bases and J by 5 bases, with 13 bases of the junction left unmatched. The CDR3 DNA follows: TGTGCCAGTACCTCCTCCCCGGGGGGGTGGCACGAGCAGTACTTC. Its protein product is CASTSSPGGWHEQYF. Filled out from reference TRBV19 and TRBJ2-7, the complete variable domain reads DGGITQSPKYLFRKEGQNVTLSCEQNLNHDAMYWYRQDPGQGLRLIYYSQIVNDFQKGDIAEGYSVSREKKESFPLTVTSAQKNPTAFYLCASTSSPGGWHEQYFGPGTRLTVT.

The J gene is TRBJ1-2, the V gene TRBV5-6, with a possible D match to TRBD1 (5 bases). Trimming removed 7 bases from V and 1 base from J, with 17 bases in between. The CDR3 contains 15 residues. CDR1 SGHDT and CDR2 YYEEEE come from the germline V gene. The chain's CDR3 is CASAGGPVGNYGYTF. The CDR3 DNA reads TGTGCCAGCGCTGGGGGTCCCGTCGGTAACTATGGCTACACCTTC.

The rearrangement uses TRBV15 and TRBJ1-2; no reliable D call. The CDR3 has 14 amino acids. The ends were cut back, 1 base at V and 3 bases at J, with 9 bases in the middle. Germline V gene data show CDR1 as LNHNV and CDR2 as YYDKDF (reference sequence). The CDR3 nucleotides read TGTGCCACCAGCAGAGCTGGGCCCGACTATGGCTACACCTTC. It yields the protein CATSRAGPDYGYTF.

The rearrangement links TRBV7-9 to TRBJ2-3; 10 bases are shared with TRBD1. Losses at the gene ends were 7 bases for V and 4 bases for J; bases not matched to a gene: 8. This CDR3 has 15 amino acids. Germline V lookup: CDR1 SEHNR, CDR2 FQNEAQ (reference sequence). The DNA of the CDR3 is TGTGCCAGCAAGAAGGGACAGGGGTCTGCAGATACGCAGTATTTT. Its protein is CASKKGQGSADTQYF.

This sequence joins TRBV6-4 and TRBJ2-2; D may match TRBD1 or TRBD2 (5 bases each). The germline V and J ends were trimmed by 5 bases and 4 bases, with 8 bases remaining between them. The CDR3 contains 13 residues. Germline CDR1 MRHNA, CDR2 SNTAGT. The chain's CDR3 is CASSQGATGELFF. CDR3 bases: TGTGCCAGCAGTCAGGGAGCCACCGGGGAGCTGTTTTTT.

The V and J genes are TRBV5-6 and TRBJ1-6, with D tentatively TRBD1 (5 bases). Germline V gives CDR1 SGHDT, CDR2 YYEEEE. The CDR3 is made up of 16 amino acids. The V gene lost 1 base and the J gene lost 6 bases, with 14 bases spanning the gap. CDR3 DNA: TGTGCCAGCAGCTTGAAGGCCGGCAGGGCTAATTCACCCCTCCACTTT. Residues: CASSLKAGRANSPLHF.

The V gene is TRBV6-1, the J gene TRBJ2-2; 7 bases match TRBD1. Per the germline V gene, CDR1 is MNHNS and CDR2 is SASEGT. With 6 bases clipped from V and 5 bases from J, the junction kept 3 bases outside the gene matches. This CDR3 spans 13 amino acids. CDR3 sequence (DNA): TGTGCCAGCAGGGTGGACAGGACCGGGGAGCTGTTTTTT. Translation gives CASRVDRTGELFF.

This clone has just one count. V and J are TRBV5-1 and TRBJ2-7; D might be TRBD1 (6 bases). V shed 4 bases and J shed 4 bases, with 12 bases lying between them. The CDR3 is 13 residues long. The germline V gene encodes CDR1 SGHRS and CDR2 YFSETQ. The CDR3 sequence is CASSRDIPYEQYF. DNA of the CDR3: TGCGCCAGCAGCCGGGACATTCCGTACGAGCAGTACTTC.

This clone appeared a single time. In nucleotides, the CDR3 is TGTGCCAGCAGCACTGGACCGAGCACAGATACGCAGTATTTT. Its protein product is CASSTGPSTDTQYF. This rearrangement joins TRBV11-2 to TRBJ2-3; D not certain. Germline assignment: CDR1 SGHAT and CDR2 FQNNGV. Between the trimmed V and J ends, which lost 5 bases and 0 bases, there was a span of 9 bases. The CDR3 covers 14 residues.

The J gene is TRBJ1-5, the V gene TRBV5-1; D might be TRBD1 (6 bases). Trimming took 4 bases from V and 0 from J, leaving 11 bases between them. The CDR3 covers 15 residues. Germline-derived CDR1 and CDR2 are SGHRS and YFSETQ. The CDR3 DNA is TGCGCCAGCAGCCCCACAGGGAGTAGCAATCAGCCCCAGCATTTT. This encodes CASSPTGSSNQPQHF.

The CDR3: CSGTAFLDEQFF. The CDR3 DNA follows: TGCAGCGGTACTGCGTTTCTAGATGAGCAGTTCTTC. The chain is built from TRBV29-1 and TRBJ2-1; D call uncertain. Germline V gene data show CDR1 as SQVTM and CDR2 as ANQGSEA. The ends were cut back, 7 bases at V and 8 bases at J, with 15 bases in the middle. This CDR3 spans 12 amino acids.

This sequence joins TRBV6-1 and TRBJ2-1; weak D call: TRBD2 (5 bases). The CDR3 loop spans 15 amino acids. V was clipped by 4 bases and J by 6 bases, with 16 bases between them. Germline V gene sequence: CDR1 MNHNS, CDR2 SASEGT. The CDR3 loop reads CASSAGRAEGNEQFF. The CDR3 DNA reads as TGTGCCAGCAGTGCGGGTAGGGCCGAGGGCAATGAGCAGTTCTTC.

This chain uses TRBV6-6 with TRBJ2-3; D is perhaps TRBD2 (6 bases). The CDR3 sequence is 15 residues long. The germline CDR1 and CDR2 sequences are MNHNY and SVGAGI (reference sequence). V was shortened by 5 bases and J by 0 bases, with 12 bases between the two germline ends. The CDR3 region is CASSRVGTSTDTQYF. The CDR3 coding sequence is TGTGCCAGCAGTCGTGTGGGGACTAGCACAGATACGCAGTATTTT.

This rearrangement joins TRBV7-9 to TRBJ1-4; 8 positions match TRBD1. The V segment lost 5 bases and the J segment 8 bases; nucleotides outside the gene matches: 10. Germline values: CDR1 SEHNR, CDR2 FQNEAQ (reference sequence). CDR3 length equals 15 residues. DNA of the CDR3: TGTGCCAGCAGCGCTCGGACAGGGCCGGGGGAAAAACTGTTTTTT. Amino acids: CASSARTGPGEKLFF.

The chain couples TRBV5-8 to TRBJ2-5, with D maybe TRBD2 (5 bases). The V gene lost 2 bases and the J gene lost 2 bases, with 16 bases spanning the gap. The CDR3 has 16 residues. The V gene's germline CDR1 is SGHTS and CDR2 YDEGEE. CDR3 sequence: CASSFIGAGVQETQYF. The CDR3 nucleotides are TGTGCCAGCAGCTTCATTGGTGCCGGGGTTCAAGAGACCCAGTACTTC.

This rearrangement joins TRBV9 to TRBJ1-3; tentative D call: TRBD1 (5 bases). In germline, CDR1 is SGDLS, CDR2 YYNGEE. Trimming shortened V by 5 bases and J by 2 bases, and 11 bases separated the two germline ends. This CDR3 region has 14 residues. The CDR3 bases are TGTGCCAGCAGTCTTGACAGAACTGGAAACACCATATATTTT. As protein: CASSLDRTGNTIYF.

This rearrangement joins TRBV19 to TRBJ1-1; 9 bases match TRBD1. The length of the CDR3 is 14 residues. The V and J ends lost 8 bases and 5 bases, in that order; junction bases with no gene match: 9. CDR1 and CDR2 from the germline V gene are LNHDA and SQIVND (reference sequence). In DNA, the CDR3 is TGTGCCAGTGGGGTACAGGGGGCTCTAACTGAAGCTTTCTTT. Amino acid sequence: CASGVQGALTEAFF. Complete variable domain (other parts from reference TRBV19 and TRBJ1-1): DGGITQSPKYLFRKEGQNVTLSCEQNLNHDAMYWYRQDPGQGLRLIYYSQIVNDFQKGDIAEGYSVSREKKESFPLTVTSAQKNPTAFYLCASGVQGALTEAFFGQGTRLTVV.

V is TRBV10-3 and J is TRBJ2-3, with TRBD1 identical over 7 bases. V lost 5 bases to trimming and J lost 0 bases; unmatched junction nucleotides: 2. Germline V gives CDR1 ENHRY, CDR2 SYGVKD. The CDR3 is made up of 14 amino acids. This chain's CDR3 is CAISRGQSTDTQYF. For the CDR3, the DNA is TGTGCCATCAGTAGGGGGCAAAGCACAGATACGCAGTATTTT.

V and J are TRBV6-5 and TRBJ1-2; the D is unclear. In germline, CDR1 is MNHEY, CDR2 SVGAGI. This CDR3 spans 13 amino acids. The V end was cut by 6 bases, the J end by 2 bases, with 10 bases between. DNA of the CDR3: TGTGCCAGCAGCCCCGACTCAAACTATGGCTACACCTTC. Protein sequence: CASSPDSNYGYTF.

The rearrangement links TRBV5-1 to TRBJ1-3; no clear D. The CDR3 has 15 amino acids. CDR1 is SGHRS, CDR2 YFSETQ, per germline. Deletions cut 1 base from V and 4 bases from J, with 12 bases between. DNA for the CDR3: TGCGCCAGCAGCTTGTCGACAAGTTGGGGAAACACCATATATTTT. Its translation is CASSLSTSWGNTIYF.

The V gene is TRBV6-5, the J gene TRBJ2-7; a weak D match, TRBD1 (6 bases). Germline-derived CDR1 and CDR2 are MNHEY and SVGAGI. The CDR3 extends over 13 amino acids. Trimming cost V 6 bases and J 3 bases, with 12 bases left between them. CDR3 in amino acids: CASSRTVNYEQYF. CDR3 in DNA: TGTGCCAGCAGCCGGACAGTAAACTACGAGCAGTACTTC.

The chain uses TRBV19 and TRBJ2-2; 11 positions agree with TRBD2. The V and J ends lost 3 bases and 6 bases, in that order; junction bases with no gene match: 6. CDR1 is LNHDA, CDR2 SQIVND, per germline (reference sequence). The CDR3 contains 16 residues. CDR3 in DNA: TGTGCCAGTAGTATCGTTAGCGGGGGGGCCTCCGGGGAGCTGTTTTTT. This codes for CASSIVSGGASGELFF.

The chain links TRBV5-1 to TRBJ1-1, with a tentative D call TRBD1 (5 bases). Germline CDR1 is SGHRS and CDR2 is YFSETQ. The CDR3 contains 15 residues. Trimming left V 0 bases short and J 1 base short, with 10 bases between. The CDR3 bases are TGCGCCAGCAGCTTGGTGGGACTTGAGAACACTGAAGCTTTCTTT. Encoded protein: CASSLVGLENTEAFF.